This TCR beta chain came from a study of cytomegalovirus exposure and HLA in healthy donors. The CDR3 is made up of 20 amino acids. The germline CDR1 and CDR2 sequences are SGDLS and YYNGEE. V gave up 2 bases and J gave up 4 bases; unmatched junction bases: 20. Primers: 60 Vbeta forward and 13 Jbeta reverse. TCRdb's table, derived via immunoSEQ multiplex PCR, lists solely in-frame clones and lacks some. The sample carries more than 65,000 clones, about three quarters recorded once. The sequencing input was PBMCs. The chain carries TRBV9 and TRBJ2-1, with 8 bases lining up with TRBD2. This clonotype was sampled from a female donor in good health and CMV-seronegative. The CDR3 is CASSVSLAGISSDTYNEQFF. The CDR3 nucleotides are TGTGCCAGCAGCGTTTCCCTAGCGGGCATCTCTTCAGATACTTACAATGAGCAGTTCTTC.